This TCR beta chain was recorded in a study of vaccination and CD4 T cells after COVID-19. Study information: For post-vaccine samples, collection took place a median around 72 days after dose two, ranging from 14 to 241. A few convalescent patients gave samples at day 14 and days 161 to 241 post-vaccination.

In TCRdb, the PCR reads were re-called with MiXCR into one record per CDR3 protein. The sample carries 26,000 or so distinct CDR3 sequences, approximately 53% recorded once. About this clonotype itself: Its antigen is undetermined.

The time point here: late sampling 161 to 241 days after vaccination in three convalescent patients. General observations from the study: Spike mono-reactivity was found in 304 of the 307 vaccine-specific clones identified in convalescent patients. The appearance of a median roughly 89% of reactive clones in convalescent patients occurred only post-vaccination.

The CDR3 covers 17 residues. CDR1 and CDR2 (germline): SGHVS, FNYEAQ. V lost 5 bases, J lost 0 bases, and 17 bases lay in between. The source material was CD4+ T cells from blood, sampled about 7 months after SARS-CoV-2 vaccination. This receptor was obtained from a human donor who had recovered from COVID-19. V usage is TRBV7-6 and J usage is TRBJ1-3; D is undetermined. CDR3 loop: CASSPHPLVSSGNTIYF. The CDR3 nucleotides are TGTGCCAGCAGCCCCCACCCTCTCGTGAGCTCTGGAAACACCATATATTTT.